The next 19 T cell receptor beta chains were all read from a single sample in a study of tumor-infiltrating lymphocytes in primary liver carcinoma. Production of TCR beta cDNA used about 500 ng total RNA together with a constant-region primer. What produced the TCR beta libraries was three nested multiplex PCR rounds using slightly modified ARM-PCR. With TRBV1-TRBV30 forward primers and a C-beta reverse primer, the first two PCR rounds were run for approximately 9 cycles each. Using its own MiXCR run on the multiplex PCR reads, TCRdb lists one record per CDR3 protein. The sample holds around 78,000 distinct CDR3 sequences, 65% to 75% seen once. The tissue used was unsorted bulk material of 20-30 mg. RNA and DNA were co-extracted from it with the AllPrep DNA/RNA mini kit. Sample: liver tumor tissue from sampling region 4. Subset here: tumor region T4, right-lateral pole. The receptors were gathered from a woman in her fifties or sixties with primary liver carcinoma and hepatitis B virus infection.

Regarding this clonotype: The germline gene is not matched at one end of the junction; a read error may be the cause. The chain links TRBV6-4 to TRBJ1-6; D perhaps matches TRBD1 (5 bases). Germline V CDR1 and CDR2: MRHNA, SNTAGT. The CDR3 totals 14 residues. The CDR3 nucleotides read TGTGCCAGCAGTGTACAGGCGGCTAATTCGCCCCTCCACTTT. Residues: CASSVQAANSPLHF.

In the case of this clonotype: It is likely a read error, because the conserved phenylalanine at the end of the CDR3 is missing. The chain links TRBV11-1 to TRBJ2-6, with D perhaps TRBD1 (6 bases). Germline CDR1 is SGHAT and CDR2 is FQDESV (reference sequence). V dropped 7 bases and J dropped 2 bases, with 12 bases sitting between them. The CDR3 has 15 amino acids. The CDR3 spells CASNPSGAGANVLTS. CDR3 nucleotide sequence: TGTGCCAGCAACCCCTCAGGGGCTGGGGCCAACGTCCTGACTTCC.

In this sample, this clonotype turned up a few times. The CDR3 sequence is CASSLMPYTEAFF. As DNA, the CDR3 is TGTGCCAGCAGCTTAATGCCCTACACTGAAGCTTTCTTT. The chain has TRBV7-3 and TRBJ1-1; D is unclear. Germline values: CDR1 SGHTA, CDR2 FQGTGA. The V gene lost 1 base and the J gene lost 3 bases, with 6 bases spanning the gap. The CDR3 totals 13 residues.

Notes on this clonotype: The junction does not match germline at one end; this may be a read error. This chain links TRBV29-1 with TRBJ2-2; TRBD1 is a possible D gene (6 bases). Germline V lookup: CDR1 SQVTM, CDR2 ANQGSEA. The CDR3 covers 14 residues. The CDR3 region has the DNA TGCAGCGCACAGGGACCGGTGAACACCGGGGAGCTGTTTTTC. Its protein is CSAQGPVNTGELFF.

Worth noting for this clonotype: The CDR3 does not close with the conserved phenylalanine or tryptophan, likely indicating a read error. The V and J genes are TRBV5-6 and TRBJ2-1, with D perhaps TRBD2 (5 bases). Germline V CDR1 and CDR2: SGHDT, YYEEEE. The CDR3 totals 17 residues. In DNA, the CDR3 is TGCGCCAGCAGCTTGTACCCCCCTTGGAGTAGAGGGAGAGGGCAGTTCATC. It codes for CASSLYPPWSRGRGQFI.

As to this clonotype: At one end, the junction sequence differs from germline, possibly due to a read error. This chain links TRBV29-1 with TRBJ2-3; TRBD2 might be the D (6 bases). The CDR3 is made up of 16 amino acids. Germline lookup yields CDR1 SQVTM and CDR2 ANQGSEA. The CDR3 reads CSVGGTGVERRDTQYF. CDR3 DNA sequence: TGCAGCGTTGGCGGGACTGGCGTAGAGAGGAGAGATACGCAATATTTT.

This clonotype was observed a single time. An end of the junction differs from the germline gene, which may be a read error. The chain links TRBV12-3 or TRBV12-4 to TRBJ2-5; no reliable D call. This CDR3 is built from 19 residues. The CDR3 DNA is TGTGCCAGCAGTTTAATGGATTGGTTCCCCCCCCACCCTGAAGAGTCCCAGTACTTC. The encoded protein is CASSLMDWFPPHPEESQYF.

The chain links TRBV7-2 to TRBJ2-7; 12 bases match TRBD2. The CDR3 runs to 15 residues. The trim removed 4 bases at V and 6 bases at J, leaving 7 bases unmatched. CDR1 and CDR2 (germline): SGHTA, FQGNSA. In DNA form, the CDR3 reads TGTGCCAGCAGCTCCCAGACTAGCGGGAGTGCCGAGCAGTACTTC. Its protein is CASSSQTSGSAEQYF.

This clonotype was counted only a few times. The J gene is TRBJ1-2, the V gene TRBV25-1; D is perhaps TRBD1 (6 bases). The CDR3 is 11 residues long. Germline V CDR1 and CDR2: MGHDK, SYGVNS. V gave up 4 bases and J gave up 8 bases, with 8 bases separating them. DNA of the CDR3: TGTGCCAGCAGTGGGGGGCACGGCTACACCTTC. Translating gives CASSGGHGYTF.

Notes on this clonotype: Because it lacks the conserved phenylalanine or tryptophan at the end, this CDR3 is likely a read error. V gene TRBV12-3 or TRBV12-4 combines with J gene TRBJ2-7; 15 bases match TRBD2. CDR3 length: 20 amino acids. V dropped 1 base and J dropped 1; count of bases not matched to a gene: 11. DNA for the CDR3: TGTGCCAGCAGTTTAGGCCCGCCCGGGACTAGCGGGAGGTCTTCCTACGAGCAGTACTCC. Protein product: CASSLGPPGTSGRSSYEQYS.

This clonotype was counted at least ten times. This chain uses TRBV6-1 with TRBJ2-7, with 7 bases aligning to TRBD2. The junction had 7 bases not matched to a gene; V was cut back by 9 bases and J by 2 bases. The CDR3 is 13 amino acids. The V gene's germline CDR1 is MNHNS and CDR2 SASEGT. CDR3 coding DNA: TGTGCCAGTGGAACTAGCGAGACCTACGAGCAGTACTTC. This gives the protein CASGTSETYEQYF.

As to this clonotype: The junction shows a germline mismatch at one end, possibly a read error. The rearrangement uses TRBV6-6 and TRBJ1-5; D not certain. CDR1 is MNHNY, CDR2 SVGAGI, per germline (reference sequence). CDR3 size: 16 residues. The CDR3 DNA is TGTGCCAGCAGCTATGGAGGAGGAGAGAGCAATCAGCCCCAGCGTTTT. Amino acids: CASSYGGGESNQPQRF.

Notes on this clonotype: A read error may produce the germline difference seen at one junction end. V is TRBV11-2 and J is TRBJ2-4, with D perhaps TRBD1 (6 bases). The V gene's germline CDR1 is SGHAT and CDR2 FQNNGV. This CDR3 has 15 amino acids. CDR3 sequence: CAGSLDGWGRDIKYF. The CDR3 nucleotides read TGTGCAGGCAGCTTAGATGGTTGGGGGCGCGACATTAAGTACTTC.

Comments on this clonotype: At one end, the junction sequence differs from germline, possibly due to a read error. The V and J genes are TRBV6-5 and TRBJ2-2, with D maybe TRBD2 (5 bases). CDR1 is MNHEY, CDR2 SVGAGI, per germline. The length of the CDR3 is 13 residues. The CDR3 here is CASSYHKTGELFF. The CDR3, as DNA: TGTGCCAGCAGTTATCATAAAACCGGGGAGTTGTTTTTT.

This clonotype turned up a few times. The CDR3 is CAISGDSSYNEQFF. CDR3 sequence (DNA): TGTGCCATCAGTGGGGATAGCTCCTACAATGAGCAGTTCTTC. This chain uses TRBV10-3 with TRBJ2-1; D ambiguous. Trimming took off 4 bases at V and 0 bases at J, with 7 bases between the two ends. The CDR3 covers 14 residues. CDR1 ENHRY and CDR2 SYGVKD come from the germline V gene.

This clonotype was counted a few times. The junction departs from germline at one end; a sequencing error may be responsible. This chain links TRBV10-2 with TRBJ1-1; no firm D call. The CDR3 has 14 residues. Per the germline V gene, CDR1 is WSHSY and CDR2 is SAAADI. The CDR3 region is CANSAKVFASEAFF. The CDR3 nucleotides are TGCGCCAACAGTGCAAAAGTATTTGCCTCTGAGGCTTTCTTT.

The CDR3 reads CASGIRQNTGELFF. The CDR3, as DNA: TGTGCCAGCGGTATCAGACAGAACACCGGGGAGCTGTTTTTT. The rearrangement joins TRBV6-6 to TRBJ2-2, with D unresolved. Germline lookup yields CDR1 MNHNY and CDR2 SVGAGI (reference sequence). The CDR3 spans 14 residues. V was trimmed by 8 bases and J by 1 base, leaving 11 bases between them.

Note on this clonotype: At one boundary the junction diverges from the germline segment, which might be a read error. CDR3 sequence: CVSKASGSGTGKPFF. The CDR3 nucleotides read TGTGTCAGTAAGGCTAGCGGGTCGGGAACCGGGAAGCCGTTTTTT. The rearrangement joins TRBV19 to TRBJ2-2; 8 nucleotides line up with TRBD2. The length of the CDR3 is 15 residues. Germline CDR1 LNHDA, CDR2 SQIVND (reference sequence). Using reference TRBV19 and TRBJ2-2 for the parts outside the CDR3, the full variable domain is DGGITQSPKYLFRKEGQNVTLSCEQNLNHDAMYWYRQDPGQGLRLIYYSQIVNDFQKGDIAEGYSVSREKKESFPLTVTSAQKNPTAFYLCVSKASGSGTGKPFFGEGSRLTVL.

In regard to this clonotype: The CDR3 does not end in the conserved phenylalanine or tryptophan, so this is likely a read error. The J gene is TRBJ2-7, the V gene TRBV6-2 or TRBV6-3; 7 bases are a match to TRBD2. The V gene's germline CDR1 is MNHEY and CDR2 SVGEGT. J gave up 5 bases and V 6 bases, and 13 bases lay outside the gene matches. CDR3 length equals 15 residues. CDR3 DNA sequence: TGTGCCAGCAGCATCGAGCTAGCGGTAGCCGACGAGCAGTACCTC. This sequence encodes CASSIELAVADEQYL.